The clone carrying this TCR beta chain was counted ten times or more. Its specificity is unknown. V trimming: 3 bases; J trimming: 5 bases; junction bases outside the gene matches: 3. The V gene's germline CDR1 is DFQATT and CDR2 SNEGSKA (reference sequence). There are 12 residues in the CDR3. The record originates from a study of blood T cells in healthy people across ages. Study-level points and caveats: A roughly linear age-dependent decrease characterized TCR beta diversity per million T cells.

A second PCR, run for about 6 to 12 cycles, used a sample-barcoded 5' primer plus a J-beta primer mix. TCRdb re-called the 5' RACE reads with MiXCR, one entry per CDR3 protein. The table has around 1,500,000 distinct CDR3 sequences, 28% seen once; the top ten hold 7.7%. V and J are TRBV20-1 and TRBJ2-5; 7 nucleotides align to TRBD2. This TCR derives from a woman younger than 45 in good health. The sequenced material came from blood. The CDR3 DNA sequence: TGCAGTGCTAGGAGGGGAGGGGAGACCCAGTACTTC. This codes for CSARRGGETQYF.